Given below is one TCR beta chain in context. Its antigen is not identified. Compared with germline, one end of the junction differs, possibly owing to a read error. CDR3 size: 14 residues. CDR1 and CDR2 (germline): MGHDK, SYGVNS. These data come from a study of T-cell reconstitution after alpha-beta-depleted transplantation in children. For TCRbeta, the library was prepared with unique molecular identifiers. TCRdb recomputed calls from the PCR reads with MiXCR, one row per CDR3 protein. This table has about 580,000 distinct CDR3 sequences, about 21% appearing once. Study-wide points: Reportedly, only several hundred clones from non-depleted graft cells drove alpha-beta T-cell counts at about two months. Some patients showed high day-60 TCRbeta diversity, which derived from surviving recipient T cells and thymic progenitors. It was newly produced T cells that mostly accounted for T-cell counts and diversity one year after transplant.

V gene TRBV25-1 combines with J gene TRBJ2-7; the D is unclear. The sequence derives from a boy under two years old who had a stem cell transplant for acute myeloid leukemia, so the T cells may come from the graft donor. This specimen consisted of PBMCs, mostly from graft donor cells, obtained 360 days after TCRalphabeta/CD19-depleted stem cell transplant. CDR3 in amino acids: CASSEEVHLGPPVF. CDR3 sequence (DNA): TGTGCCAGCAGTGAAGAGGTACATCTCGGGCCTCCCGTCTTC.